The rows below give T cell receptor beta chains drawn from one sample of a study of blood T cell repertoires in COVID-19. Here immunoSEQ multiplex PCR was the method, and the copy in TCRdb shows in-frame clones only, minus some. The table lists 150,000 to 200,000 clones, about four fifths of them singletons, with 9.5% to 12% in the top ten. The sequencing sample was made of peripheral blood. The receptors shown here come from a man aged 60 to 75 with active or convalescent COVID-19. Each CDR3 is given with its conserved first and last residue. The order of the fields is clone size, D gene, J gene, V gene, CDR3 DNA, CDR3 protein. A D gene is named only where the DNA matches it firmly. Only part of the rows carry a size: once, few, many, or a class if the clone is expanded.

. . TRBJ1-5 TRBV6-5 TGTGCCAGCAGGCCCGAAGGGGAAGGGCCCCAGCATTTT CASRPEGEGPQHF
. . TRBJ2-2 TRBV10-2 TGCGCCAGCAGTTATGGGCTTCTGAACACCGGGGAGCTGTTTTTT CASSYGLLNTGELFF
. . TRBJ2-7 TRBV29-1 TGCAGCGCCACAGGCCCACGGTGGGGCGAGCAGTACTTC CSATGPRWGEQYF
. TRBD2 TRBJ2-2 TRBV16 TGTGCCAGCAGCAGACTAGCGGGAGTCGGAACCGGGGAGCTGTTTTTT CASSRLAGVGTGELFF
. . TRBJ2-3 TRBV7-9 TGTGCCAGCAGCCACTTCGTAATAAGCGGAACAGATACGCAGTATTTT CASSHFVISGTDTQYF
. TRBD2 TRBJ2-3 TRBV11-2 TGTGCCAGCAGCTTTAGCGGGTACACAGATACGCAGTATTTT CASSFSGYTDTQYF
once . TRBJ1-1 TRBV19 TGTGCCAGTAGTATACGGCAGGATGCAATGAACACTGAAGCTTTCTTT CASSIRQDAMNTEAFF
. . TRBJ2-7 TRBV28 TGTGCCAGCAGTTCCCCTCGGCCCCTTCCGCGGAACTACGAGCAGTACTTC CASSSPRPLPRNYEQYF
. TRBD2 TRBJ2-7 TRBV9 TGTGCCAGCAGCGGTACCGGCGCGGGAGCCTTCTACGAGCAGTACTTC CASSGTGAGAFYEQYF
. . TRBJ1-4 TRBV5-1 TGCGCCAGCACGGGAGGGTGGGGCGAAAAACTGTTTTTT CASTGGWGEKLFF
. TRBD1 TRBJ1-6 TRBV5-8 TGTGCCAGCAGCTTGGCGGGACAGGGGCTTGATTCACCCCTCCACTTT CASSLAGQGLDSPLHF
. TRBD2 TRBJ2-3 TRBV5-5 TGTGCCAGCAGGATCGATAGCGGGGGGTATCCTAGGACAGATACGCAGTATTTT CASRIDSGGYPRTDTQYF
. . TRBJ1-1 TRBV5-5 TGTGCCAGCAGCTTGTCGCACAGCCTTAGGAAAACTGAAGCTTTCTTT CASSLSHSLRKTEAFF
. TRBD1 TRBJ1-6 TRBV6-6 TGTGCCAGCAGTCGGGACAGCAGCCTTTCTTCACCCCTCCACTTT CASSRDSSLSSPLHF
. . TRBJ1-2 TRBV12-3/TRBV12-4 TGTGCCAGCAGCCAACAGGGACGCTATGGCTACACCTTC CASSQQGRYGYTF
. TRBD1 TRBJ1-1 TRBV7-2 TGTGCCAGCAGCTCCCGGACAGGGAACACTGAAGCTTTCTTT CASSSRTGNTEAFF
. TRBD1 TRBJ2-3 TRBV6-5 TGTGCCAGCAGGGGACAGGGTTATACGCAGTATTTT CASRGQGYTQYF
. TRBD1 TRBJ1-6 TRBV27 TGTGCCAGCAGTTTAGGGCAGGGGGCGCGTAATTCACCCCTCCACTTT CASSLGQGARNSPLHF
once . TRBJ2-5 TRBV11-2 TGTGCCAGCAGCTTGAACACCCGGGGGGAGACCCAGTACTTC CASSLNTRGETQYF
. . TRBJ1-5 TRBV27 TGTGCCAGCAGTTTAACTTCCTTTCAGCCCCAGCATTTT CASSLTSFQPQHF
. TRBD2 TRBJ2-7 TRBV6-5 TGTGCCAGCAGATCCTCGGGGGGCTACGAGCAGTACTTC CASRSSGGYEQYF
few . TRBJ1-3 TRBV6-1 TGTGCCAGCAGTGATTGGGGCGTCTCTGGAAACACCATATATTTT CASSDWGVSGNTIYF
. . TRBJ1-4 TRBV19 TGTGCCAGCAACTTCGCTAGAACAACTAATGAAAAACTGTTTTTT CASNFARTTNEKLFF
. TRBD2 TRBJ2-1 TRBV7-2 TGTGCCAGCAGCAAACTAGCGGGGATTGAGCATGAGCAGTTCTTC CASSKLAGIEHEQFF
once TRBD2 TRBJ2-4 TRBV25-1 TGTGCCAGCAGTGAATATATCGCCGGGGGAGGGATTCAGTACTTC CASSEYIAGGGIQYF
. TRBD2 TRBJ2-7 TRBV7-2 TGTGCCAGCAGCACCCAAGGGGCTAGCGGGAGGCACCCCTCTTACGAGCAGTACTTC CASSTQGASGRHPSYEQYF
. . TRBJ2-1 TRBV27 TGTGCCAGCAGCATGATAGGGGATGAGCAGTTCTTC CASSMIGDEQFF
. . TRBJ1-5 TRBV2 TGTGCCAGCATGTTGTTCGCAGGGGTCAATCAGCCCCAGCATTTT CASMLFAGVNQPQHF
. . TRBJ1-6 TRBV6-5 TGTGCCAGCAGTTACTCTCTTTTTTCACCCCTCCACTTT CASSYSLFSPLHF
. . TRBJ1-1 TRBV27 TGTGCCAGCAGTTTATCGAGGCCGGGGGATACTGAAGCTTTCTTT CASSLSRPGDTEAFF
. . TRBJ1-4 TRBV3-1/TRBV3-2 TGTGCCAGCAGCCACCCAGGGTCTAATGAAAAACTGTTTTTT CASSHPGSNEKLFF
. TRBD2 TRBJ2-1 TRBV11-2 TGTGCCAGCAGCTTAGTAGGGACTAGCGGATACTACAATGAGCAGTTCTTC CASSLVGTSGYYNEQFF
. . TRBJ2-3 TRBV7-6 TGTGCCAGCAGCCCTAAGGCAGCGGTCAACACAGATACGCAGTATTTT CASSPKAAVNTDTQYF
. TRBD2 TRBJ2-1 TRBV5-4 TGTGCCAGCAGCTATAGCGGGGGGCCCTACAATGAGCAGTTCTTC CASSYSGGPYNEQFF
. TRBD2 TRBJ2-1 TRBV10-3 TGTGCCATCACCCAAGGGACTAGCGGTGAGCAGTTCTTC CAITQGTSGEQFF
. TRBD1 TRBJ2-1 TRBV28 TGTGCCAGCAGCTTGACAGGGGGCAGGAATGAGCAGTTCTTC CASSLTGGRNEQFF
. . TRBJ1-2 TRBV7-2 TGTGCCAGCAGCCCCCGACAGGAGATGAACTATGGCTACACCTTC CASSPRQEMNYGYTF
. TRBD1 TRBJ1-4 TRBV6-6 TGTGCCAGCAGCAACAGGGGCCACACTAATGAAAAACTGTTTTTT CASSNRGHTNEKLFF
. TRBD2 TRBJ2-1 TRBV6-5 TGTGCCAGCAACCCGGGGCGGGAGTCCTGGAATGAGCAGTTCTTC CASNPGRESWNEQFF
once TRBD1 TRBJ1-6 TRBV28 TGTGCCAGCGGGACAGGGAATTCACCCCTCCACTTT CASGTGNSPLHF
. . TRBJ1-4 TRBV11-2 TGTGCCAGCAGCCGTCGCCGAACGGGGGGTAATGAAAAACTGTTTTTT CASSRRRTGGNEKLFF
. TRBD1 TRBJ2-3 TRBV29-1 TGCAGCGTTGATGGACAGGGGGTGACGGATACGCAGTATTTT CSVDGQGVTDTQYF
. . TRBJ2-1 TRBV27 TGTGCCAGCAGTCCCATGGCCAGCTACAATGAGCAGTTCTTC CASSPMASYNEQFF
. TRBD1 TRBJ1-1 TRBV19 TGTGCCAGTACCCAAGCCCCCCACAGGACAGGGATGAACACTGAAGCTTTCTTT CASTQAPHRTGMNTEAFF
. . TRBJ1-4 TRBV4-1 TGCGCCAGCAGCCAAGTGGTTACCAGGGAGGCGGTAAACGAAAAACTGTTTTTT CASSQVVTREAVNEKLFF
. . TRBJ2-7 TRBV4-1 TGCGCCAGCAGCCAAGGGAACAGGGGAGTAGCGGAAGCCTACGAGCAGTACTTC CASSQGNRGVAEAYEQYF
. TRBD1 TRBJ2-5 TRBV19 TGTGCCAGTAGTATAGATGGGGACAGGGACCCCCAAGAGACCCAGTACTTC CASSIDGDRDPQETQYF
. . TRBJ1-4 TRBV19 TGTGCCAGTAGTATGATGCGGGGCCGTGGGCGTTCAACTAATGAAAAACTGTTTTTT CASSMMRGRGRSTNEKLFF
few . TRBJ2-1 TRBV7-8 TGTGCCAGCAGCCCCCGGGTCTACAATGAGCAGTTCTTC CASSPRVYNEQFF
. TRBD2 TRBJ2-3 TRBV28 TGTGCCAGCAGTGCCCCGAGTAGCGGGAGTGACACAGATACGCAGTATTTT CASSAPSSGSDTDTQYF
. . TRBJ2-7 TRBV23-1 TGCGCCAGCAGTCAAGGAGGGGACAGTCAGTACTTC CASSQGGDSQYF
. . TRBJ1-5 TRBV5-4 TGTGCCAGCAGCTTCTTCCCCGGGGATGGTCAGCCCCAGCATTTT CASSFFPGDGQPQHF
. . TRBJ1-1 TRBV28 TGTGCCAGCAGAGGCAGGGTCTACACTGAAGCTTTCTTT CASRGRVYTEAFF
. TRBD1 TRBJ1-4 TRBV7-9 TGTGCCAGCAGCTTTTCCCCGCTCAGGGGGCCTGGTGAAAAACTGTTTTTT CASSFSPLRGPGEKLFF
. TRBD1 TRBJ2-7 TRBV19 TGTGCCAGTAGAGGGACAGGGACCGCTGACGAGCAGTACTTC CASRGTGTADEQYF
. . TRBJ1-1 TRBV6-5 TGTGCCAGCAGTTACGGTTGGGGGGGGACGAACACTGAAGCTTTCTTT CASSYGWGGTNTEAFF
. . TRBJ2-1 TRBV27 TGTGCCAGCAGTCCGCAGGGAGGCATAGAGCAGTTCTTC CASSPQGGIEQFF